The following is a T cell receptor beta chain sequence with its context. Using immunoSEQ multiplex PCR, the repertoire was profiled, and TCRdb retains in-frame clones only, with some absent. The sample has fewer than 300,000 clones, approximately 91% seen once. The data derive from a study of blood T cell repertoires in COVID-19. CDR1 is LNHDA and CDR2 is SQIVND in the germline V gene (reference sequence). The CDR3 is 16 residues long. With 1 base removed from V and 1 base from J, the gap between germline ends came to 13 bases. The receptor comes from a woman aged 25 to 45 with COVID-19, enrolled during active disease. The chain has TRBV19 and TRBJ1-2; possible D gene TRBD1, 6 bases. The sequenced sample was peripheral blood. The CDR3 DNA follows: TGTGCCAGTAGTATAGCCGGTGGACAGCTTAACTATGGCTACACCTTC. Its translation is CASSIAGGQLNYGYTF.